The T cell receptor (beta chain) under discussion was sequenced for a study of cytomegalovirus exposure and HLA in healthy donors. The length of the CDR3 is 15 residues. Looked up from germline, CDR1 is SSHAT and CDR2 is FNYEAQ (reference sequence). Profiled with immunoSEQ multiplex PCR; TCRdb holds only in-frame clones, not every one. Found here are more than 55,000 clones, less than 95% of them singletons; the top ten hold 0.5% to 0.75%. On this clone: The junction does not match germline at one end; this may be a read error.

This clonotype originated in a woman under 30 in good health and CMV-seronegative. Sequencing was carried out using PBMCs. This chain uses TRBV7-7 with TRBJ2-2; 7 bases fit TRBD2. The CDR3 is CASSWEGPSTGELFF. The DNA for the CDR3 is TGTGCTAGCAGCTGGGAGGGGCCTAGCACCGGGGAGCTGTTTTTT. Drawing the rest from reference TRBV7-7 and TRBJ2-2, the complete variable domain is GAGVSQSPRYKVTKRGQDVTLRCDPISSHATLYWYQQALGQGPEFLTYFNYEAQPDKSGLPSDRFSAERPEGSISTLTIQRTEQRDSAMYRCASSWEGPSTGELFFGEGSRLTVL.